This T cell receptor (beta chain) came from a study of cytomegalovirus exposure and HLA in healthy donors. CDR1 is LGHNA, CDR2 YNFKEQ, per germline. The CDR3 contains 15 residues. The V gene lost 3 bases and the J gene lost 1 base, with 12 bases spanning the gap. The PCR ran on 60 Vbeta and 13 Jbeta primers. Repertoires were generated with immunoSEQ multiplex PCR, while TCRdb's copy carries only in-frame clones and drops some. The sample carries roughly 89,000 clones, approximately 80% recorded once. Unrecorded immune exposures were likely, despite nominal health at sampling. Input material: PBMCs. The TCR comes from a man aged 18 to 29 in good health and CMV-seronegative. The gene calls are TRBV4-2 and TRBJ1-1; D is perhaps TRBD1 (5 bases). The CDR3 DNA sequence: TGTGCCAGCAGCCAGCCAGGGCGGGGGAACACTGAAGCTTTCTTT. This codes for CASSQPGRGNTEAFF.